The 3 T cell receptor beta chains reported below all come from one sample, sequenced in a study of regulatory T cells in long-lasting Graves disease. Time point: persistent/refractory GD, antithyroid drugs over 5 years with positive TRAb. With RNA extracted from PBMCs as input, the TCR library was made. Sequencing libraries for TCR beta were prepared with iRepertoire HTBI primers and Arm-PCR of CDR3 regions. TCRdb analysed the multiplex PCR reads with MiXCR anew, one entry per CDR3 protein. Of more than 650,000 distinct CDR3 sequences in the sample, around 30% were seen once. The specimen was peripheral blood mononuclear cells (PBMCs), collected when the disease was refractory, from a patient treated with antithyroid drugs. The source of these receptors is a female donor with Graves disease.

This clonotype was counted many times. CDR3 region: CASSYSSSGTEAFF. CDR3 sequence (DNA): TGTGCCAGCAGTTACTCGTCGTCCGGCACTGAAGCTTTCTTT. V and J are TRBV6-5 and TRBJ1-1; D unclear. CDR1 is MNHEY and CDR2 is SVGAGI in the germline V gene. Trimming removed 0 bases from V and 4 bases from J, with 9 bases in between. The CDR3 consists of 14 residues.

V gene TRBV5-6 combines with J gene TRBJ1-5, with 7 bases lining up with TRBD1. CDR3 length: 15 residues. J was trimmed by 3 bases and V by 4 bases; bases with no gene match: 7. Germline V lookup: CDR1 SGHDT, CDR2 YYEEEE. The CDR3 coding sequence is TGTGCCAGCAGCCTACTGGACAGGCCCAATCAGCCCCAGCATTTT. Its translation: CASSLLDRPNQPQHF.

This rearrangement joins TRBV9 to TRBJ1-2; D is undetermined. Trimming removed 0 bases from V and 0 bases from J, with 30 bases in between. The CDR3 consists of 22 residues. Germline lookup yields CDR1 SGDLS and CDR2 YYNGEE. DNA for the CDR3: TGTGCCAGCAGCGTAGCCTCCACTCTATTCGATGCCCCGTTACGAGCTAACTATGGCTACACCTTC. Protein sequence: CASSVASTLFDAPLRANYGYTF. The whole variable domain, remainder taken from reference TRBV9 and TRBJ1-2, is DSGVTQTPKHLITATGQRVTLRCSPRSGDLSVYWYQQSLDQGLQFLIQYYNGEERAKGNILERFSAQQFPDLHSELNLSSLELGDSALYFCASSVASTLFDAPLRANYGYTFGSGTRLTVV.